The source of this T cell receptor (beta chain) is a study of T cell clonality in common variable immunodeficiency. J gave up 9 bases and V 2 bases, and 8 bases lay outside the gene matches. The germline gives CDR1 KGHSH, CDR2 LQKENI. CDR3 size: 15 residues. In its sample, this clone was seen many times. The CDR3 end falls 3 residues outside the read, so it is completed with the germline J gene. The protocol was immunoSEQ multiplex PCR, while the TCRdb copy is restricted to in-frame clones and leaves out a portion. In total the sample includes some 42,000 clones, none of them seen once. The sequence derives from a person aged 18 to 70 in good health. The chain employs TRBV18 and TRBJ2-1; 9 positions match TRBD2. The sequencing sample was made of peripheral blood mononuclear cells. The CDR3 DNA, read in part, is TGTGCCAGCTCACCAGAGATAGCGGGAGTGGGTGAG. Translating gives CASSPEIAGVGE. The CDR3, in full, reads CASSPEIAGVGEQFF.